The sample holds one count of the clone carrying this TCR beta chain. In blood CD8+ and CD4+ T cells, TCR beta underwent sequencing. The record originates from a study of CD8 T cells in Susac syndrome. RNA amounts of roughly 0.45 to 1 ug underwent reverse transcription with random hexamers. TCRdb ran MiXCR on the immunoSEQ multiplex PCR reads and lists one entry per CDR3 protein. Of 95,000 to 150,000 distinct CDR3 sequences in the sample, under 96% were seen once. Deletions cut 5 bases from V and 6 bases from J, with 17 bases between. Germline values: CDR1 SNHLY, CDR2 FYNNEI. The CDR3 has 14 residues. This TCR derives from a human donor with Susac syndrome. The rearrangement uses TRBV2 and TRBJ2-7, with D possibly called TRBD1 or TRBD2 (5 bases each). The sample comprised CD4+ T cells from PBMCs. This CDR3 is CASSSQGVSGEQYF. DNA for the CDR3: TGTGCCAGCAGTAGTCAGGGAGTTAGTGGCGAGCAGTACTTC. Using reference TRBV2 and TRBJ2-7 for the parts outside the CDR3, the full variable domain is EPEVTQTPSHQVTQMGQEVILRCVPISNHLYFYWYRQILGQKVEFLVSFYNNEISEKSEIFDDQFSVERPDGSNFTLKIRSTKLEDSAMYFCASSSQGVSGEQYFGPGTRLTVT.